The entry below gives a single T cell receptor beta chain sequence along with its context. Its antigen is not identified. Employing constant-segment primers, 5'RACE generated TCR alpha and TCR beta cDNA libraries bearing sample barcodes and UMIs. In TCRdb, the 5' RACE reads were re-called with MiXCR into one record per CDR3 protein. This table has 190,000 or so distinct CDR3 sequences, 20% to 25% appearing once. This entry belongs to a study of T-cell memory formation after mild COVID-19. Study-wide results and caveats: The CD4+ clones that contracted clustered mainly within CM and EM, and the CD8+ clones concentrated in EMRA.

This receptor was identified in an adult woman who had mild COVID-19 (a few samples of this study predate the infection). Cell type and time point are not known. Sequencing was carried out using PBMCs or a T cell subset sorted from them (not recorded which).

The CDR3 region has the DNA TGCAGTGCCCCGACCGGGATGCGGGCCGGGGAGCTGTTTTTT. Translation gives CSAPTGMRAGELFF. The chain carries TRBV20-1 and TRBJ2-2, with a possible D match to TRBD2 (5 bases). Trimming stripped 6 bases from V and 6 bases from J, with 17 bases between. CDR1 is DFQATT, CDR2 SNEGSKA, per germline (reference sequence). This CDR3 region has 14 residues.